Described below is a single T cell receptor (beta chain) sequence and its context. The sample belongs to a study of blood T cell repertoires in COVID-19. Study-level information: Acute and convalescent COVID-19 samples came from the United States, Italy and Spain. From T cells, B-cell-depleted T cells, or PBMCs came the material, which was cDNA or gDNA.

CDR3 length equals 15 residues. Trimming took 1 base from V and 0 from J; bases not matched to a gene: 2. CDR1 and CDR2 (germline): KGHDR, SFDVKD. Per the authors' pipeline: Amplifying reference gene primers gave estimates of nucleated cell counts. Profiled with immunoSEQ multiplex PCR; TCRdb holds only in-frame clones, not every one. V and J calls plus clone size are reproduced from that table; the DNA served to infer D and trimming. The top ten clones hold approximately 17% of a sample with around 130,000 clones, 60% to 85% of them seen once. The specimen sequenced was peripheral blood. The receptor's source is a man aged 45 to 65 with acute or convalescent COVID-19. This chain links TRBV24-1 with TRBJ2-7, with TRBD1 matching over 7 bases. The CDR3 DNA sequence: TGTGCCACCAGTGATTTCAGGACAGGCTCCTACGAGCAGTACGTC. Protein sequence: CATSDFRTGSYEQYV.